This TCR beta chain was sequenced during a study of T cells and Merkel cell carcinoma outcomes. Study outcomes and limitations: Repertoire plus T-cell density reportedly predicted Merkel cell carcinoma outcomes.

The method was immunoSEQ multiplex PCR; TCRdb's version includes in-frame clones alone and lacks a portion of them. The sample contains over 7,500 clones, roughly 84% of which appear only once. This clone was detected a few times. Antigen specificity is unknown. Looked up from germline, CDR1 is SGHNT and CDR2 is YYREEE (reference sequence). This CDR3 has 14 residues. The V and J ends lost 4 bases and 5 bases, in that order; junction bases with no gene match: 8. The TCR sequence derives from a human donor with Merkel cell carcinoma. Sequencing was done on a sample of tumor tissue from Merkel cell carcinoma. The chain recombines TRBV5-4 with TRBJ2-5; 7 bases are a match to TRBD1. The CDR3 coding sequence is TGTGCCAGCAGCAGGGCAAACAGGGGTGAGACCCAGTACTTC. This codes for CASSRANRGETQYF.